This TCR beta chain came from a study of blood T cell repertoires in COVID-19. At the level of the study: The United States, Italy and Spain were the sources of the acute and convalescent COVID-19 samples. Sample material is recorded as cDNA or gDNA derived from T cells, B-cell-depleted T cells, or PBMCs.

In the original analysis: Estimation of nucleated cell counts was performed using reference gene primer amplification. Clones were sequenced by immunoSEQ multiplex PCR, and TCRdb holds only the in-frame ones, with some missing. That table supplies the V and J calls and clone size; D and trimming were determined from the DNA. The table has about 110,000 clones, around nine tenths seen once. CDR3 length: 14 amino acids. Germline assignment: CDR1 MNHEY and CDR2 SMNVEV (reference sequence). The V segment lost 5 bases and the J segment 7 bases; nucleotides outside the gene matches: 7. The sample taken for sequencing was peripheral blood. The clonotype was recovered from a man aged 35 to 55 with acute or convalescent COVID-19. This chain uses TRBV27 with TRBJ1-1; 10 bases are shared with TRBD1. The CDR3 sequence is CASSPGTGAYEAFF. The DNA for the CDR3 is TGTGCCAGCAGTCCCGGGACAGGGGCTTATGAAGCTTTCTTT.